This T cell receptor beta chain originates from a study of cytomegalovirus exposure and HLA in healthy donors (dated by TCRdb to 2016 to 2017). The study in broad terms: According to an earlier analysis of 587 of the donors, about 179 million T cells yielded over 100 million unique TCR beta sequences and 250 to 350 Gb of sequence data. An early release that covered 500 to 800 HLA-typed donors contained around 330 gigabases of sequencing data and 85 million to 100 million unique TCR sequences. Of the approximately 400 genotyped donors, about 80% fell in the genetic ancestry cluster associated with self-reported Caucasian donors. The study aimed to test whether signatures of past pathogen exposure could be identified by cataloging public T cell receptors. The T cell repertoires of 670 or so subjects were profiled by immunosequencing and related to cytomegalovirus serostatus. A separate validation cohort of roughly 120 different subjects was used in addition to the 666-subject first cohort. To predict cytomegalovirus infection status, the study brought together high-throughput TCR immunosequencing, statistical association of individual TCRs with disease status, and machine learning. A later analysis re-examined previously published TCR beta repertoires from hundreds of donors and added high-resolution HLA genotyping to investigate patterns of TCR occurrence. The later analysis used no new phenotypic data to find candidate immune exposures, relying instead on TCR beta sequences and their occurrence across donors. In an earlier analysis of a few hundred of the donors, high-throughput TCR beta sequencing was used to judge whether each TCR beta V gene segment behaved as functional or pseudogenic. Donor age, sex, ethnicity and CMV serostatus were collected together with the repertoire data. In a later genetic analysis, genome-wide SNP genotypes for about 65% of the 666 donors were used, and that subset was treated as a discovery cohort. Every repertoire in the discovery cohort had been generated on one and the same sequencing platform. Class I and class II HLA loci were covered by the typing at four-digit resolution. Typing coverage differed by locus: A, B, C, DRB1 and DQB1 were typed in roughly 629-640 donors, DQA1 in approximately 520, DPA1 in around 600, and DPB1 in 400 to 490. Roughly 5 DR-DQ haplotypes were handled as single units for association and clustering because linkage in the cohort was strong. Among about 410 genotyped donors of the cohort, an average of about 240,000 unique TCR beta nucleotide sequences was sequenced per donor, of which roughly 18% were non-productive.

About this clone itself: It has no known antigen specificity. Base qualities are missing; no much larger clone stands one base away.

Overall study results and their limits: In an earlier analysis of some 550 of the donors, most TCR beta V segments were observed in productive rearrangements about 87% or about 30% of the time, broadly matching IMGT annotations. Only TCR beta chains were sequenced in this cohort, and the absence of alpha or paired-chain data limited detectable features. According to a later analysis, most CMV-associated TCR beta chains appeared to be HLA-restricted, and the HLA associations seemed to be driven largely by CMV exposure. The earlier analysis of a few hundred of the donors excluded 15 to 20 rarely observed V segments, including chromosome 9 orphons, because counts were too low. The authors suggested that the approach could potentially be extended to other disease states and immunological phenotypes. A cluster of highly shared sequence variants was judged likely to represent a technical artifact of the sequencing pipeline. An association between a missense DCLRE1C variant and V-gene and J-gene trimming of TCR beta chains was found in a later genetic analysis and replicated in an independent cohort. A few of the identified cytomegalovirus-associated TCR beta chains were confirmed in vitro to be specific for cytomegalovirus antigens. Several of the top co-occurrence clusters appeared to be linked to parvovirus B19, influenza, CMV and Epstein-Barr virus, according to a later analysis. A later analysis found that TCR association rates varied across HLA loci, with DRB1 alleles showing the most associated TCRs and HLA-C alleles the fewest. Correlated functional status among segregating V segments might be attributable to linkage disequilibrium, but an unknown experimental factor could not be ruled out. The classifier was reported to diagnose cytomegalovirus status with high specificity and sensitivity in both the original cohort and the validation cohort. At a false discovery rate of 0.05, a later analysis linked approximately 18,000 TCR beta sequences to specific HLA alleles. In the study, approximately 160 TCR beta chains were listed as associated with cytomegalovirus. When HLA alleles, especially DR and DQ, strongly co-occurred, attributing TCR associations to individual alleles was difficult. According to a later genetic analysis, donors in an Asian-associated ancestry cluster had fewer N-insertions in productive TCRs than the roughly 670-donor mean. Roughly uniform sequencing depth across donors was assumed in presence/absence analyses, although this assumption may not hold. A further reported finding was that TCR beta sequences accurately predicted the HLA-A and HLA-B alleles for most subjects in the first cohort. Immune exposure information for the cohort was limited to CMV serostatus. Across donors, most TCR sequences were observed very rarely, whereas some public TCRs were present in many individuals. Compared with equally common non-associated chains, HLA-associated TCR beta chains in a later analysis were more clonally expanded and had lower generation probabilities. Because some donors lacked HLA typing at each locus, the association tests relied only on the typed subset.

The cohort consisted of approximately 690 healthy bone marrow donors. Cohort members were all nominally healthy when sampled, although unrecorded immune exposures were likely present. The donor tested CMV seropositive and was one of the 289 seropositive cohort members. A peripheral blood sample was collected from each donor, and TCR beta sequencing was performed on peripheral blood mononuclear cells. Genomic DNA was extracted from the blood cell samples with the Qiagen DNeasy Blood Extraction Kit. Library generation was performed with the immunoSEQ multiplex PCR assay. A mixture of 60 forward primers for TCR Vbeta segments and 13 reverse primers for TCR Jbeta segments was used in the multiplex PCR. A multiplex PCR assay on genomic DNA amplified the CDR3 region of rearranged TCR beta genes. The amplified TCR beta libraries were sequenced on the Illumina HiSeq System as 87-base-pair reads. The paper's data handling went like this. Across the roughly 600 repertoires, a later analysis counted roughly 84 million unique TCR beta chains, around 11 million of which were shared by at least two donors. A nearest-neighbor algorithm error-corrected the raw reads and collapsed the reads into unique sequences, merging closely related sequences to remove PCR and sequencing errors. Alignment of CDR3 sequences to IMGT reference sequences was used to assign V, D and J gene segments. For a sequence to be retained, at least a six-nucleotide match to both a V gene segment and a J gene segment was required. A rearrangement counted as productive if the CDR3 had no stop codons and remained in frame with V and J, and every other rearrangement counted as non-productive. CDR3 was defined by IMGT convention, running from the second conserved V-encoded cysteine to the conserved J-encoded phenylalanine. Sequences without an unambiguous match to a single V gene segment were excluded from the earlier analysis of about 630 of the donors. An earlier analysis of 450 to 650 of the donors called V segments functional above 56.7% productive rearrangements and segregating when the between-donor standard deviation exceeded 5%. A statistical classification framework was developed to diagnose cytomegalovirus status using the catalog of TCR beta chain sequences. In a later analysis, TCR nucleotide sequences were compared against IMGT/GENE-DB human TR gene sequences so that V and J genes could be assigned. A later analysis assigned CDR3 sequences and most-parsimonious VDJ recombination scenarios with the TCRdist pipeline. In a later analysis, each TCR beta chain was defined by its CDR3 amino acid sequence together with its V-gene family, and reads without a unique V-gene family were excluded. As a way to deal with suspected cross-contamination and a sequencing artifact, a later analysis dropped 500 to 700 nucleotide sequences that were highly shared and had low generation probability. In a later analysis, a clonal expansion index for each public chain was calculated from normalized within-repertoire ranks of inferred template counts. In a later analysis, generation probabilities were computed using a VDJ recombination model fitted to out-of-frame rearrangements, and the results were checked against IGoR. Hypergeometric tests were used in a later analysis to score TCR-TCR, TCR-HLA and TCR-CMV co-occurrence, with a repertoire-size bias correction applied to the TCR pairs. A later analysis estimated false discovery rates by permuting HLA or CMV assignments 20 times. In a later analysis, co-occurring TCRs were grouped using DBSCAN, and TCRdist sequence similarity was added for clustering within HLA-allele-positive subsets. Repertoires with fewer than 30,000 or more than 120,000 public chains were left out of co-occurrence clustering, as were about five repertoires with anomalous nucleotide sharing. The table was pulled from immuneACCESS by TCRdb, which kept in-frame rearrangements only. Such tables lose some clones; where checked, under half of the loss comes from unresolved V genes, and the rest has no known cause. The V and J calls and clone size were taken over from that table, and D and trimming were inferred from the DNA. The sample table contains over 140,000 clones; only one count was recorded for approximately 80% of them. The ten largest clones capture roughly 1.4% of the sample.

Input material: PBMCs. The TCR was taken from a man aged 25-45 years in good health and CMV-seropositive.

At the DNA level, the sequence is TGTGCCAGCAGCCTCACGGGGAGAGGAGCTTTCTTT. Its translation is CASSLTGRGAFF. Here the chain combines TRBV6-5 and TRBJ1-1; the D segment cannot be called with confidence. The CDR3 contains 12 residues, cysteine and phenylalanine counted. Just CDR3 DNA is preserved here, 36 bases in frame from base 1. CDR1 and CDR2, per the germline V gene, are MNHEY and SVGAGI. Trimming removed 6 bases from V and 10 bases from J, leaving 15 bases between the germline ends.